This T cell receptor (beta chain) was sequenced in a study of a mutant IDH1 vaccine in newly diagnosed glioma. Study details: The treated group averaged approximately 42 years old and was 62.5% male, about 40% female.

Time point: week 35, safety follow-up. Doses of 300 ug of mutant IDH1 20-mer peptide were given with topical imiquimod. The assay was immunoSEQ multiplex PCR, and TCRdb's table has in-frame clones only and misses some. Among 26,000 or so clones listed, 83% were seen once. For this clone: Its antigen is unknown.

CDR1 is MGHRA, CDR2 YSYEKL, per germline. CDR3 length: 14 residues. Trimming at V came to 5 bases and at J to 4 bases, leaving 4 bases not matched to a gene. Notes on the study in general: Any relationship between pseudoprogression and changes in top peripheral T cell clonotypes seemed absent.

The receptor was derived from a man aged 30-40 years with glioma. The genes are TRBV4-1 and TRBJ2-7, with 11 bases aligning to TRBD1. The source material was PBMCs, sampled from a glioma patient whose treatment included an IDH1 peptide vaccine. The CDR3: CASSEGQGAYEQYF. The CDR3 coding sequence is TGCGCCAGCAGCGAAGGACAGGGGGCTTACGAGCAGTACTTC.